The present entry profiles one T cell receptor beta chain with its context. The target antigen is unknown. TCRdb re-called the PCR reads via MiXCR. Of 32,000 or so clones listed, about a sixth are singletons. The sample is drawn from a study of metastatic and nonmetastatic thyroid tumors. This CDR3 has 14 residues. J lost 6 bases, V lost 4 bases, and 4 bases had no gene match. CDR1 and CDR2 (germline): DFQATT, SNEGSKA (reference sequence). Thyroid surgery took place with no prior treatment in any patient. Study-wide results and caveats: Malignant thyroid tumors reportedly exceeded benign nodules significantly in TCR beta diversity, with the difference appearing in blood and tumor.

This sequence joins TRBV20-1 and TRBJ2-1, with 12 bases that match TRBD2. The receptor comes from a male donor with papillary thyroid cancer or a benign thyroid nodule (not recorded which). Some clones in this sample may be carry-over from other donors' samples. Sequenced material: blood. Here the CDR3 reads CSAMTSGGVNEQFF. CDR3 nucleotides: TGCAGTGCTATGACTAGCGGGGGAGTCAATGAGCAGTTCTTC.